Described below is a single TCR beta chain sequence and its context. Only in-frame clones appear in the TCRdb table, and some are missing; sequencing was by immunoSEQ multiplex PCR. The data hold over 350,000 clones, with around 86% observed a single time. These data originate in a study of blood T cell repertoires in COVID-19. Study information: Spain, Italy and the United States supplied samples that represented acute and convalescent COVID-19. T cells, B-cell-depleted T cells, or PBMCs provided the cDNA or gDNA that served as material.

The germline V gene encodes CDR1 SGHRS and CDR2 YFSETQ. The trim removed 0 bases at V and 4 bases at J, leaving 5 bases unmatched. This CDR3 contains 16 residues. The clonotype comes from a woman aged 30 to 39 with active or convalescent COVID-19. The chain combines TRBV5-1 with TRBJ2-3; 10 bases are a match to TRBD1. The sample was peripheral blood. The chain's CDR3 is CASSLAGTGVADTQYF. The CDR3 DNA reads TGCGCCAGCAGCTTGGCCGGGACAGGGGTCGCAGATACGCAGTATTTT.